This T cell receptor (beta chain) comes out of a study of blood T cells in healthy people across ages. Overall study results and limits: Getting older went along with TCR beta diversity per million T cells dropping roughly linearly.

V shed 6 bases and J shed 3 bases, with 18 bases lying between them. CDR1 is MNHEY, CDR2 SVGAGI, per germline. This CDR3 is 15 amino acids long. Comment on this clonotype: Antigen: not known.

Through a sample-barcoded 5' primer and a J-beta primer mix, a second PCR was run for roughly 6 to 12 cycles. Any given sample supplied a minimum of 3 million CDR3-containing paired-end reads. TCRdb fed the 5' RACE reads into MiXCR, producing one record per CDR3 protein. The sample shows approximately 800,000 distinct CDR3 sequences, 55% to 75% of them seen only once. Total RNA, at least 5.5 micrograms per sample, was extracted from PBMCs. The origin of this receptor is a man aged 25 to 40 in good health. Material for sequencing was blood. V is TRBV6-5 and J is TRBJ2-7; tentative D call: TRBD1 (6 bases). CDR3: CASSWVGEGVYEQYF. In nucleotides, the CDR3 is TGTGCCAGCAGCTGGGTCGGAGAGGGGGTCTACGAGCAGTACTTC.